The 11 T cell receptor beta chains below were found in one sample sequenced in a study of Ad26.COV2.S vaccination and SARS-CoV-2 variants. Sample treatment: around 19 received Ad26.COV2.S at low or high dose, single or two shots; about 5 received placebo; per-sample allocation not given. Sampling happened 63 days after the first vaccine or placebo injection. The repertoire was sequenced with immunoSEQ multiplex PCR; TCRdb's copy has only in-frame clones and lacks some. The sample has about 400,000 clones, 70% to 90% seen once; the top ten hold 1.5% to 2%. Sequenced material: peripheral blood, taken in a trial of Ad26.COV2.S vaccine versus placebo. Receptors originate from a person between 18 and 60 years old who received the Ad26.COV2.S COVID-19 vaccine or a placebo.

V is TRBV28 and J is TRBJ2-7; D is uncertain. The germline V and J ends were trimmed by 3 bases and 5 bases, with 17 bases remaining between them. Germline values: CDR1 MDHEN, CDR2 SYDVKM. The CDR3 has 15 residues. The CDR3 here is CASSFGSRGSNEQYF. CDR3 bases: TGTGCCAGCAGTTTTGGCAGCCGTGGATCGAACGAGCAGTACTTC.

This chain joins TRBV4-1 and TRBJ2-7; 10 bases align to TRBD1. V shed 1 base, J shed 6 bases, and the junction held 6 bases outside the gene matches. This CDR3 is built from 15 residues. From germline, CDR1 is MGHRA and CDR2 YSYEKL. DNA of the CDR3: TGCGCCAGCAGCCAAGGCCCCCGGGACAGGGGCGAGCAGTACTTC. Translated: CASSQGPRDRGEQYF.

The chain carries TRBV19 and TRBJ1-1; the D gene is possibly TRBD1 (5 bases). The V gene lost 5 bases and the J gene lost 1 base, with 14 bases spanning the gap. The germline gives CDR1 LNHDA, CDR2 SQIVND (reference sequence). This CDR3 has 15 residues. CDR3 residues: CASSPSRRGNTEAFF. In nucleotides, the CDR3 is TGTGCCAGTAGTCCTAGTAGGAGGGGGAACACTGAAGCTTTCTTT.

V usage is TRBV15 and J usage is TRBJ1-2; D remains unclear. This CDR3 comprises 13 residues. Germline V gene data show CDR1 as LNHNV and CDR2 as YYDKDF (reference sequence). V lost 2 bases and J lost 0, with 4 bases in between. CDR3 nucleotides: TGTGCCACCAGCAGACAACCTAACTATGGCTACACCTTC. Translation gives CATSRQPNYGYTF.

The gene calls are TRBV7-3 and TRBJ1-5; D call uncertain. The CDR3 runs 13 residues. Trimming shortened V by 2 bases and J by 6 bases, and 8 bases separated the two germline ends. Germline CDR1 SGHTA, CDR2 FQGTGA. CDR3 DNA: TGTGCCAGCAGCTTAGGGCCGGGTCAGCCCCAGCATTTT. It codes for CASSLGPGQPQHF.

This sequence joins TRBV10-1 and TRBJ2-1, with TRBD2 identical over 7 bases. The germline gives CDR1 WNHNN, CDR2 SYGVQD (reference sequence). This CDR3 has 13 residues. V trimming: 8 bases; J trimming: 9 bases; junction bases outside the gene matches: 10. The CDR3 here is CASPRREICEQFF. In DNA, the CDR3 is TGCGCCAGCCCCCGGCGGGAGATTTGTGAGCAGTTCTTC.

This chain links TRBV6-1 with TRBJ1-2; D remains ambiguous. CDR1 is MNHNS and CDR2 is SASEGT in the germline V gene. V was pared by 3 bases and J by 3 bases, with 2 bases between. The CDR3 length is 11 residues. CDR3 DNA: TGTGCCAGCAGTGAGGACTATGGCTACACCTTC. Encoded protein: CASSEDYGYTF.

Details on this clone: This sample also contains other DNA sequences that code for the same CDR3. This chain joins TRBV5-4 and TRBJ2-3, with D perhaps TRBD2 (6 bases). The CDR3 contains 15 residues. V gave up 0 bases and J gave up 0 bases, with 8 bases separating them. Germline lookup yields CDR1 SGHNT and CDR2 YYREEE (reference sequence). The CDR3 is CASSLDGGSTDTQYF. CDR3 coding DNA: TGTGCCAGCAGCTTGGATGGGGGGAGCACAGATACGCAGTATTTT.

The chain carries TRBV28 and TRBJ2-7; the match to TRBD2 covers 8 bases. Germline values: CDR1 MDHEN, CDR2 SYDVKM. Trimming took 3 bases from V and 7 from J; bases not matched to a gene: 8. The CDR3 runs 14 residues. The DNA for the CDR3 is TGTGCCAGCAGTTTCCGGCGGGAGGTCTATGAGCAGTACTTC. As protein: CASSFRREVYEQYF. The whole variable domain, remainder taken from reference TRBV28 and TRBJ2-7, is DVKVTQSSRYLVKRTGEKVFLECVQDMDHENMFWYRQDPGLGLRLIYFSYDVKMKEKGDIPEGYSVSREKKERFSLILESASTNQTSMYLCASSFRREVYEQYFGPGTRLTVT.

V and J are TRBV4-3 and TRBJ2-5; D is possibly TRBD2 (5 bases). The CDR3 runs to 16 residues. CDR1 LGHNA and CDR2 YSLEER come from the germline V gene. The V end was cut by 6 bases, the J end by 2 bases, with 19 bases between. The CDR3 region has the DNA TGCGCCAGCAGTCCTACTACTAGTTTGAAGCAAGAGACCCAGTACTTC. It is translated as CASSPTTSLKQETQYF.

The chain carries TRBV11-2 and TRBJ2-7, with 7 nucleotides matching TRBD2. This CDR3 has 14 residues. V lost 2 bases, J lost 0 bases, and 1 base stayed unmatched. The germline V gene encodes CDR1 SGHAT and CDR2 FQNNGV. The CDR3 loop is CASSLLAVSYEQYF. The CDR3, as DNA: TGTGCCAGCAGCTTACTAGCGGTCTCCTACGAGCAGTACTTC.